One sample yielded the 11 T cell receptor beta chains listed below, sequenced in a study of CD8 T cells in Susac syndrome. RNA, at about 0.45 to 1 ug, was reverse transcribed with random hexamers. Via MiXCR, TCRdb re-called the immunoSEQ multiplex PCR reads, giving one row per CDR3 protein. The table has some 400,000 distinct CDR3 sequences, approximately 89% seen once; the top ten hold under 0.15%. The specimen sequenced was CD8+ T cells from PBMCs. These receptors were taken from a human donor with multiple sclerosis.

In this sample, this clonotype turned up once. V usage is TRBV4-1 and J usage is TRBJ1-2; D gene unclear. CDR1 is MGHRA, CDR2 YSYEKL, per germline. V was shortened by 0 bases and J by 3 bases, with 11 bases between the two germline ends. The CDR3 spans 15 residues. CDR3 sequence reads: CASSQEIRSDYGYTF. CDR3 nucleotides: TGCGCCAGCAGCCAAGAGATTCGGTCGGACTATGGCTACACCTTC.

The genes are TRBV6-1 and TRBJ2-3; unclear D gene. This CDR3 comprises 14 residues. Germline V CDR1 and CDR2: MNHNS, SASEGT. The ends were cut back, 4 bases at V and 2 bases at J, with 10 bases in the middle. CDR3 nucleotide sequence: TGTGCCAGCAGTGTAGGACGGGTCACAGATACGCAGTATTTT. It translates to CASSVGRVTDTQYF.

V and J are TRBV9 and TRBJ2-1; D uncertain. The length of the CDR3 is 14 residues. Trimming pared 3 bases from V and 7 bases from J, leaving 14 bases between. Per the germline V gene, CDR1 is SGDLS and CDR2 is YYNGEE. The CDR3 region is CASSGGTLLNEQFF. The CDR3 DNA sequence: TGTGCCAGCAGCGGAGGCACCCTGCTTAATGAGCAGTTCTTC.

The chain recombines TRBV27 with TRBJ2-1; D is ambiguous. This CDR3 has 15 residues. Germline V lookup: CDR1 MNHEY, CDR2 SMNVEV (reference sequence). The germline V and J ends were trimmed by 2 bases and 7 bases, with 15 bases remaining between them. The DNA for the CDR3 is TGTGCCAGCAGTTTACGCCAGTCCTTTGGGAATGAGCAGTTCTTC. It is translated as CASSLRQSFGNEQFF.

V gene TRBV27 combines with J gene TRBJ2-1; D uncertain. The CDR3 extends over 12 amino acids. The V gene lost 3 bases and the J gene lost 10 bases, with 10 bases spanning the gap. Germline-derived CDR1 and CDR2 are MNHEY and SMNVEV (reference sequence). This chain's CDR3 is CASSFLGNEQFF. The CDR3 nucleotides read TGTGCCAGCAGTTTTTTGGGGAACGAGCAGTTCTTC.

The J gene is TRBJ2-2, the V gene TRBV29-1; TRBD2 agrees at 10 bases. Germline CDR1 is SQVTM and CDR2 is ANQGSEA. The CDR3 extends over 12 amino acids. After removal of 6 bases from V and 7 bases from J, the junction contained 2 bases not matched to a gene. Here the CDR3 reads CSVAGGIGELFF. CDR3 coding DNA: TGCAGCGTAGCGGGGGGGATCGGGGAGCTGTTTTTT.

This chain uses TRBV27 with TRBJ1-2; D is ambiguous. V dropped 1 base and J dropped 4 bases, with 4 bases sitting between them. The CDR3 has 12 amino acids. Germline CDR1 is MNHEY and CDR2 is SMNVEV (reference sequence). This chain's CDR3 is CASSLYGYGYTF. The CDR3 nucleotides read TGTGCCAGCAGTTTATACGGCTATGGCTACACCTTC.

This rearrangement joins TRBV14 to TRBJ1-6; the match to TRBD1 covers 9 bases. V gave up 4 bases and J gave up 0 bases; unmatched junction bases: 4. In germline, CDR1 is SGHDN, CDR2 FVKESK. This CDR3 region has 17 residues. CDR3 nucleotides: TGTGCCAGCAGCCCGGGGACAGGGTTCTCCTATAATTCACCCCTCCACTTT. It encodes CASSPGTGFSYNSPLHF.

V is TRBV4-1 and J is TRBJ2-7, with D possibly matching TRBD2 (5 bases). V was cut by 1 base and J by 3 bases, with 13 bases left in between. The CDR3 totals 15 residues. CDR1 and CDR2 from the germline V gene are MGHRA and YSYEKL. Written as DNA, the CDR3 is TGCGCCAGCAGCCAAGTAACGGGGTTGGACTACGAGCAGTACTTC. Protein product: CASSQVTGLDYEQYF.

The chain couples TRBV30 to TRBJ2-7, with TRBD1 identical over 8 bases. V shed 5 bases and J 1 base; nucleotides not matched to a gene: 7. Per germline, CDR1 GTSNPN and CDR2 SVGIG (reference sequence). The CDR3 covers 14 residues. CDR3 loop: CAWGTGHNSYEQYF. CDR3 DNA: TGTGCCTGGGGGACAGGTCATAATTCCTACGAGCAGTACTTC.

The genes are TRBV29-1 and TRBJ2-1, with D tentatively TRBD2 (7 bases). From germline, CDR1 is SQVTM and CDR2 ANQGSEA. The CDR3 consists of 15 residues. The germline V and J ends were trimmed by 6 bases and 12 bases, with 27 bases remaining between them. As DNA, the CDR3 is TGCAGCGTCGCCCCAGGGGCGGGAGTCCTGGATGGGCAGTTCTTC. It codes for CSVAPGAGVLDGQFF.